This entry is about one TCR beta chain. The data belong to a study of blood T cell repertoires in COVID-19. Germline assignment: CDR1 LGHNA and CDR2 YNFKEQ. With 4 bases removed from V and 0 bases from J, the gap between germline ends came to 9 bases. This CDR3 region has 14 residues. Libraries were prepared by immunoSEQ multiplex PCR; TCRdb keeps only in-frame clonotypes and omits some of them. The table has 200,000 or so clones, approximately 88% seen once. The clonotype was recovered from a woman aged 30 to 39 who had been exposed to COVID-19. The sequencing sample was made of PBMCs or T cells enriched from blood (not recorded which). J is TRBJ1-1 and V is TRBV4-2; a possible D gene is TRBD1 (6 bases). CDR3 residues: CASSPRGVNTEAFF. The CDR3 DNA follows: TGTGCCAGCAGCCCCAGGGGCGTGAACACTGAAGCTTTCTTT.